The rows below give T cell receptor beta chains drawn from one sample of a study of OX40 agonist ivuxolimab in advanced cancers. Only in-frame clones appear in the TCRdb table, and some are missing; sequencing was by immunoSEQ multiplex PCR. Of 60,000 to 75,000 clones listed, under 90% are singletons. The source was CD4+ or CD8+ T cells sorted from blood, collected in a trial of the OX40 agonist ivuxolimab. Receptor source: an adult with an advanced solid tumor such as melanoma, head and neck, liver or kidney cancer. Both conserved end residues are part of each CDR3. A D gene is named only where the DNA matches it firmly. Expanded clones are given a class, and other clones once, few, many or no size at all.

j_call clone_size d_call v_call cdr3_nt cdr3_aa
TRBJ2-5 NA TRBD2 TRBV15 TGTGCCACCAGCCTCGGAGCGGGGGGCCTAGGGGAGACCCAGTACTTC CATSLGAGGLGETQYF
TRBJ1-6 NA TRBD1 TRBV30 TGTGCCTGGAGCGCAGGGGGTGACTATAATTCACCCCTCCACTTT CAWSAGGDYNSPLHF
TRBJ1-1 NA NA TRBV6-5 TGTGCCAGCAGTTACTCAACGGGCCCCGGCAACACTGAAGCTTTCTTT CASSYSTGPGNTEAFF
TRBJ2-1 NA TRBD2 TRBV9 TGTGCCAGCAGCTTCGGGACTAGCGGGGGTAATGAGCAGTTCTTC CASSFGTSGGNEQFF
TRBJ1-1 few NA TRBV5-1 TGCGCCAGCAGCCACTCGGGGACTGTCACTGAAGCTTTCTTT CASSHSGTVTEAFF
TRBJ1-3 NA NA TRBV9 TGTGCCAGCAGCGTTGACCCAAAGCCTGGAAACACCATATATTTT CASSVDPKPGNTIYF
TRBJ1-2 NA NA TRBV7-2 TGTGCCAGCAGCTCCGCCCAGGGTTATGGCTACACCTTC CASSSAQGYGYTF
TRBJ1-1 once NA TRBV9 TGTGCCAGCGAAGAAGGGGAATTCCGTATTTCAGGCACTGAAGCTTTCTTT CASEEGEFRISGTEAFF
TRBJ1-6 once TRBD1 TRBV19 TGTGCCGGATCCAGGGGGCTCGGTTCACCCCTCCACTTT CAGSRGLGSPLHF
TRBJ1-3 few NA TRBV4-1 TGCGCCAGCAGCCAAGATCCGGGACCAGACTCTGGAAACACCATATATTTT CASSQDPGPDSGNTIYF
TRBJ2-2 NA NA TRBV27 TGTGCCAGCAGTTTCCTCCTGGGTTCACAGGGAACAACCGGGGAGCTGTTTTTT CASSFLLGSQGTTGELFF
TRBJ2-1 NA TRBD1 TRBV27 TGTGCCAGCAATAAGGGACAGGGGACCTACAATGAGCAGTTCTTC CASNKGQGTYNEQFF
TRBJ1-2 NA NA TRBV10-1 TGCGCCAGCAGTGAGTCAGGGACACCGACTAACTATGGCTACACCTTC CASSESGTPTNYGYTF
TRBJ2-3 NA NA TRBV7-9 TGTGCCAGCAGCTTAGGCGACGGAATCACAGATACGCAGTATTTT CASSLGDGITDTQYF
TRBJ2-3 NA NA TRBV25-1 TGTGCCAGCAGAAGACAGGGGAGGGCAGATACGCAGTATTTT CASRRQGRADTQYF
TRBJ1-2 NA TRBD1 TRBV30 TGTGCCTGGAGTCCCCTCACAGGGGGCAGAAACTATGGCTACACCTTC CAWSPLTGGRNYGYTF
TRBJ1-1 NA TRBD1 TRBV5-1 TGCGCCAGCAGCCCGCGGACAGGGGTGGGGAACACTGAAGCTTTCTTT CASSPRTGVGNTEAFF